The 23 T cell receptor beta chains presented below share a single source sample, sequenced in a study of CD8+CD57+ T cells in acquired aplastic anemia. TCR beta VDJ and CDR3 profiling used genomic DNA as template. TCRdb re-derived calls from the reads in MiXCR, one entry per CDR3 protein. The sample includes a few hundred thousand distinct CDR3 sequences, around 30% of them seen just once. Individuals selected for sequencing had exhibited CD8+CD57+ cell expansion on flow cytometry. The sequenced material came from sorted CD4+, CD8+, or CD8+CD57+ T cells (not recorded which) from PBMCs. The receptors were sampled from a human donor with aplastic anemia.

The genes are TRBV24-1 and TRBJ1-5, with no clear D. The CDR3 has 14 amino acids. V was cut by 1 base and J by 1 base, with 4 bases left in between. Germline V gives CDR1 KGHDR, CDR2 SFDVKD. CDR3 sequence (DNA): TGTGCCACCAGTGATTTCACGAGCAATCAGCCCCAGCATTTT. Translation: CATSDFTSNQPQHF.

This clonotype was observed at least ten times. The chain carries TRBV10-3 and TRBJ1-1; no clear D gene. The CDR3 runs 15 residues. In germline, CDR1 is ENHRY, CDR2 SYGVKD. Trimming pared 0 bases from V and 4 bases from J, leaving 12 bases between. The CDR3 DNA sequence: TGTGCCATCAGTGAGTCAAGTGGCGGCGGCACTGAAGCTTTCTTT. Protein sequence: CAISESSGGGTEAFF.

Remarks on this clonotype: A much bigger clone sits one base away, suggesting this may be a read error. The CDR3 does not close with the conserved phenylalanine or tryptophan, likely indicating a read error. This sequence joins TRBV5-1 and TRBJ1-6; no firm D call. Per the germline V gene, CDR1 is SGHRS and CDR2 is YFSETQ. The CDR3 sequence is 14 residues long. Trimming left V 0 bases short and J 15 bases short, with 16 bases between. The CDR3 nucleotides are TGCGCCAGCAGCTTGGATGCCAGCCAGTTAGGCCTCCACCTT. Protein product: CASSLDASQLGLHL.

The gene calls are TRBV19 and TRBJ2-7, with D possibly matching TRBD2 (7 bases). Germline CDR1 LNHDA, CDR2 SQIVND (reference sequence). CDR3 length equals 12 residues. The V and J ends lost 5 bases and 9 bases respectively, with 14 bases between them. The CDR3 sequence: CASSEFRGGQYF. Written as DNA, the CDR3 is TGTGCCAGTAGTGAGTTTAGGGGGGGGCAGTACTTC. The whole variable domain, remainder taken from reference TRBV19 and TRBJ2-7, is DGGITQSPKYLFRKEGQNVTLSCEQNLNHDAMYWYRQDPGQGLRLIYYSQIVNDFQKGDIAEGYSVSREKKESFPLTVTSAQKNPTAFYLCASSEFRGGQYFGPGTRLTVT.

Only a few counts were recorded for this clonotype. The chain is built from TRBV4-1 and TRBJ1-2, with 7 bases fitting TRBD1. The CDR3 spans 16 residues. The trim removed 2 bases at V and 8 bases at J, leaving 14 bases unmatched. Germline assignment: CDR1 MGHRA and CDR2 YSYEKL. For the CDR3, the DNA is TGCGCCAGCAGCCAAAGCGGGATGGGGACAGATGGAGGCTACACCTTC. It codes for CASSQSGMGTDGGYTF.

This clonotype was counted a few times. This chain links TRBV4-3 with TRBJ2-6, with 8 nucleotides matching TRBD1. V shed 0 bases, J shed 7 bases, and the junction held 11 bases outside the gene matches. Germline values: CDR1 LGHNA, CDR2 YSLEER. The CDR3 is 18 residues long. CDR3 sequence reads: CASSQDPGRGRSANVLTF. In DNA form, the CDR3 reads TGCGCCAGCAGCCAAGATCCCGGCAGGGGGCGCAGTGCCAACGTCCTGACTTTC.

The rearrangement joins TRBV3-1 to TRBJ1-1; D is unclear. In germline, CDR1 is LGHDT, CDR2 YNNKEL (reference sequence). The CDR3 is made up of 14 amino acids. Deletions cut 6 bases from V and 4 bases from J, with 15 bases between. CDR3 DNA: TGTGCCAGCAGGAGACGGGTCTTACCCACTGAAGCTTTCTTT. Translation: CASRRRVLPTEAFF.

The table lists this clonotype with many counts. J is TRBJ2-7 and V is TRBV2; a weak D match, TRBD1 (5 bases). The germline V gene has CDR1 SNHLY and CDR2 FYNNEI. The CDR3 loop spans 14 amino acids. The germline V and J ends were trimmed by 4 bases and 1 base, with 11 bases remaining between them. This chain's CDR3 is CASSVAGPSYEQYF. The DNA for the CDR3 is TGTGCCAGCAGTGTAGCAGGGCCTTCCTACGAGCAGTACTTC. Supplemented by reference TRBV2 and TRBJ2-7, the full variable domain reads EPEVTQTPSHQVTQMGQEVILRCVPISNHLYFYWYRQILGQKVEFLVSFYNNEISEKSEIFDDQFSVERPDGSNFTLKIRSTKLEDSAMYFCASSVAGPSYEQYFGPGTRLTVT.

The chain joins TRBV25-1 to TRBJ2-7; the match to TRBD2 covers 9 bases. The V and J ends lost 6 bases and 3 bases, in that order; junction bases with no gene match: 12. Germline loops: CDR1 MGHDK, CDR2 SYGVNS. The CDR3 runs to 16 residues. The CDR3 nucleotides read TGTGCCAGCAGCTTACGCGGGAGGGGCTTCGGCTACGAGCAGTACTTC. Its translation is CASSLRGRGFGYEQYF.

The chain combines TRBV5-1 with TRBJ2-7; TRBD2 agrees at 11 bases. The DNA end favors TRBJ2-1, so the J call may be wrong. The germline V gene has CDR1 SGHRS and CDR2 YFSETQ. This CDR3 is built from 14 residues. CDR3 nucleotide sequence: TGCGCCAGCAGCCCCGAGGGACTAGCGGATGAGCAGTTCTTC. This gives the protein CASSPEGLADEQFF.

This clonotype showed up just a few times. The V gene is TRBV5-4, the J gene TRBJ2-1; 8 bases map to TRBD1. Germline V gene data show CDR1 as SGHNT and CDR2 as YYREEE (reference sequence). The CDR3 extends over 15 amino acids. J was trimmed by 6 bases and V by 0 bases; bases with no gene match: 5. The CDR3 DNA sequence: TGTGCCAGCAGCTTGGGGCAGGGGGCGTCCAATGAGCAGTTCTTC. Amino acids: CASSLGQGASNEQFF.

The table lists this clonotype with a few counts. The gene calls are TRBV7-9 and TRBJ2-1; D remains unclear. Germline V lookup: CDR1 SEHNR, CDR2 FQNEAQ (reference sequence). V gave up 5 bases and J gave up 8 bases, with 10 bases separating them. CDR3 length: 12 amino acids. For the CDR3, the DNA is TGTGCCAGCAGCCAACTCTCCCATGAGCAGTTCTTC. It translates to CASSQLSHEQFF.

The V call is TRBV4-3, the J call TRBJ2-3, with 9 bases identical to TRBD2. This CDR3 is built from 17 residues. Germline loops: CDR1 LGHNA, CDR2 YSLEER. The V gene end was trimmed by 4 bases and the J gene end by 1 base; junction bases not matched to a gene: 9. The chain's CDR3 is CASSLGGSGGGTDTQYF. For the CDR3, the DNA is TGCGCCAGCAGCCTCGGGGGTAGCGGGGGCGGCACAGATACGCAGTATTTT.

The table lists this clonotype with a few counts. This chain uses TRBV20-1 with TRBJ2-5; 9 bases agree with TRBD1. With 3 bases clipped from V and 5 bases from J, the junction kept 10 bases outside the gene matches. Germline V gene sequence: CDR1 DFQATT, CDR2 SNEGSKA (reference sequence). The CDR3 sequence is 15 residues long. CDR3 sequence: CSASLAGTGKETQYF. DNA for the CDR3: TGCAGTGCTAGCCTCGCCGGGACAGGGAAGGAGACCCAGTACTTC.

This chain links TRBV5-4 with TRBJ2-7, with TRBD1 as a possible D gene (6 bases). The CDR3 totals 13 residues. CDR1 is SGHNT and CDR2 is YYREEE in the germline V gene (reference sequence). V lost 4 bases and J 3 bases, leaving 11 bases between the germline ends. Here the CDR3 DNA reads TGTGCCAGCAGCCAAGGACAGAACTACGAGCAGTACTTC. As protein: CASSQGQNYEQYF. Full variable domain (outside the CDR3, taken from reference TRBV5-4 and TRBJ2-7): ETGVTQSPTHLIKTRGQQVTLRCSSQSGHNTVSWYQQALGQGPQFIFQYYREEENGRGNFPPRFSGLQFPNYSSELNVNALELDDSALYLCASSQGQNYEQYFGPGTRLTVT.

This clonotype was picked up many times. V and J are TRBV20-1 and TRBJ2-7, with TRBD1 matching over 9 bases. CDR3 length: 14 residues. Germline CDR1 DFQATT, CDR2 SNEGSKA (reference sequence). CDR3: CSAWTGTGWDEQYF. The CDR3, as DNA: TGCAGCGCCTGGACCGGGACAGGGTGGGACGAGCAGTACTTC.

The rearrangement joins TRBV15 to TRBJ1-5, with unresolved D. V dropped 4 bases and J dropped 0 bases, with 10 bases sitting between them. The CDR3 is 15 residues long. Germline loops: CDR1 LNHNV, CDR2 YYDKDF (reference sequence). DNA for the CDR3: TGTGCCACCAGCACCTCGGGCGGTAGCAATCAGCCCCAGCATTTT. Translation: CATSTSGGSNQPQHF.

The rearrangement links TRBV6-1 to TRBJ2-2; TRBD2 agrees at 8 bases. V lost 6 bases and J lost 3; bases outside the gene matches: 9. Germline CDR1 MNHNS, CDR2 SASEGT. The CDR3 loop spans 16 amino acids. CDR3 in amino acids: CASSSTSGAYTGELFF. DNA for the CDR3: TGTGCCAGCAGCAGTACTAGCGGAGCATACACCGGGGAGCTGTTTTTT.

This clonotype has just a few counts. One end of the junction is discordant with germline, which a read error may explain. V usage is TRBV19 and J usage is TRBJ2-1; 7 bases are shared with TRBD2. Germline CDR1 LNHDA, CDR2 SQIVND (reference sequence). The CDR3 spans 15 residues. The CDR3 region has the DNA TGTGCCAGCAGTATCCTACTAGCGAGCTACAATGAGCAGTTCTTC. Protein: CASSILLASYNEQFF.

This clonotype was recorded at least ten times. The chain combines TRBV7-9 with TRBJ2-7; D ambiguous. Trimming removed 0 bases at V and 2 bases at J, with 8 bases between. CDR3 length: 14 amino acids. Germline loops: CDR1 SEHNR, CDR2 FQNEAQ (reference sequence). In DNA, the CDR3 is TGTGCCAGCAGCTTAGCCAGTTTAGCCTACGAGCAGTACTTC. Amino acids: CASSLASLAYEQYF.

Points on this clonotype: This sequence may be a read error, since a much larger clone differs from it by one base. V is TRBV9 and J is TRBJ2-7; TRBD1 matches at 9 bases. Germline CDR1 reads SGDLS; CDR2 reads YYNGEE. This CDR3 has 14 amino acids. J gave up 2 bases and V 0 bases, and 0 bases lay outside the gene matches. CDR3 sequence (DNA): TGTGCCAGCAGCGTAGGGGACAGGGCCTACGAGCAGTACTTC. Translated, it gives CASSVGDRAYEQYF.

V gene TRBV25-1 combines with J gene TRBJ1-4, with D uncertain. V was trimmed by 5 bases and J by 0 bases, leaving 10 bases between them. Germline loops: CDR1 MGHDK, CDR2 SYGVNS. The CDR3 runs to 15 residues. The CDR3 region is CASSLTGTTNEKLFF. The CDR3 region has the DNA TGTGCCAGCAGTCTCACCGGGACAACTAATGAAAAACTGTTTTTT. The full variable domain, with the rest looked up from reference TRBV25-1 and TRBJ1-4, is EADIYQTPRYLVIGTGKKITLECSQTMGHDKMYWYQQDPGMELHLIHYSYGVNSTEKGDLSSESTVSRIRTEHFPLTLESARPSHTSQYLCASSLTGTTNEKLFFGSGTQLSVL.

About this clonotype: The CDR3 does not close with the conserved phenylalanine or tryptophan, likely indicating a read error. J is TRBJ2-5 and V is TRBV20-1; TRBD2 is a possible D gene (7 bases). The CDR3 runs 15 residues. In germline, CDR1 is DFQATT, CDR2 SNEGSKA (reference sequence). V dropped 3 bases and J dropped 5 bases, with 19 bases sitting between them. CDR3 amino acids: CSAREGGAQAETQYL. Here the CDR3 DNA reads TGCAGTGCTAGGGAGGGGGGGGCCCAGGCGGAGACCCAGTACCTC.